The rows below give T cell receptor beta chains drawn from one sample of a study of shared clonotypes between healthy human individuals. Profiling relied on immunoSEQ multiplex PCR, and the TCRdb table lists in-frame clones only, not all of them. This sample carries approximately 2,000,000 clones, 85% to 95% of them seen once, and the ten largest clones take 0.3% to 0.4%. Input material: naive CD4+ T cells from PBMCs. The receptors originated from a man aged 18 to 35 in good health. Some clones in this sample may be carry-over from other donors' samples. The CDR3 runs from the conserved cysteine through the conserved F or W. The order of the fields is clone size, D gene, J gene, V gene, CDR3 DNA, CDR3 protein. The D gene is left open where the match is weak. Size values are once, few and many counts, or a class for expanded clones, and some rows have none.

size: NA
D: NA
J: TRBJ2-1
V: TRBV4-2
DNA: TGTGCCAGCAGCCAAGAAATAGGTGAGCAGTTCTTC
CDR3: CASSQEIGEQFF

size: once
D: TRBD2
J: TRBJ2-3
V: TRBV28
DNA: TGTGCCAGCAGTTTAACCCTGGGACTAGCATCCACAGATACGCAGTATTTT
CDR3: CASSLTLGLASTDTQYF

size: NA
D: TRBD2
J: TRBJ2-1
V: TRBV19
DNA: TGTGCCAGTAGTATCGGGGGCGGGAGGGCCGATGAGCAGTTCTTC
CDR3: CASSIGGGRADEQFF

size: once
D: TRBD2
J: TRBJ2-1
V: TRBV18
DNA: TGTGCCAGCTCGCCTGGGACTAGCTCCTACAATGAGCAGTTCTTC
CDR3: CASSPGTSSYNEQFF

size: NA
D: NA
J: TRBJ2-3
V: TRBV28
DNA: TGTGCCAGCAGCAACCCCCGACTAGATGGCACAGATACGCAGTATTTT
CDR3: CASSNPRLDGTDTQYF

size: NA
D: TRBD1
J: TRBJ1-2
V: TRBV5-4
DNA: TGTGCCAGCAGCTTGCATTCAACAGGGGGCGACAGCTACACCTTC
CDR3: CASSLHSTGGDSYTF

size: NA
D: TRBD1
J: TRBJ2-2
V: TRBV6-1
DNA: TGTGCCAGCAGTGAAGGACAGGGCACCGGGGAGCTGTTTTTT
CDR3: CASSEGQGTGELFF

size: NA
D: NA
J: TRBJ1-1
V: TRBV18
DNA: TGTGCCAGCTCACCAGGACCGATCGTGATGGGCACTGAAGCTTTCTTT
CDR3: CASSPGPIVMGTEAFF

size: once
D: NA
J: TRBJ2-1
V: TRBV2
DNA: TGTGCCAGCGACGGTTACAATGAGCAGTTCTTC
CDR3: CASDGYNEQFF

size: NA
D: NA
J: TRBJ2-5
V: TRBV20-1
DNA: TGCAGTCAGACTAGAAAAGAGACCCAGTACTTC
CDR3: CSQTRKETQYF

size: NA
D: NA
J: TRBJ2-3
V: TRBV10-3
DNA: TGTGCCATCAGTGACATTACAGATACGCAGTATTTT
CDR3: CAISDITDTQYF

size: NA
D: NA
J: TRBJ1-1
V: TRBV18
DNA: TGTGCCAGCTCTCCGAGCCCCGCCGGGACAGAAGCTTTCTTT
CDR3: CASSPSPAGTEAFF

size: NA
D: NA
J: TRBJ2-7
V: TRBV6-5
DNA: TGTGCCAGCAGTTACAATCGCAGGGGCCGGGAGCAGTACTTC
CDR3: CASSYNRRGREQYF

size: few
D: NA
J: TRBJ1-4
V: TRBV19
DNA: TGTGCCAGTCACCTAGAAAGAACTGAAAAACTGTTTTTT
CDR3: CASHLERTEKLFF

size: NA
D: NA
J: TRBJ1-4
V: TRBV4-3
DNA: TGCGCCAGCAGCCAAGAGGGGTTTCAGGAAAAACTGTTTTTT
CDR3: CASSQEGFQEKLFF

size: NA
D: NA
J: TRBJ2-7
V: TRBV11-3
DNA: TGTGCCAGCAGCTTGATCAGGGCGAGCGAGCAGTACTTC
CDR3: CASSLIRASEQYF

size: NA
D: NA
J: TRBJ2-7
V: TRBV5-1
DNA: TGCGCCAGCAAAGAGGACAACTCCTACGAGCAGTACTTC
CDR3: CASKEDNSYEQYF

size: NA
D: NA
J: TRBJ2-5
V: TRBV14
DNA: TGTGCCAGCAGCCAAGTAGGGGCGGGGGAGACCCAGTACTTC
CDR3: CASSQVGAGETQYF

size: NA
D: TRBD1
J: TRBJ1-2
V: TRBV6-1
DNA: TGTGCCAGCTTAACGGACAGGGGTTACTATGGCTACACCTTC
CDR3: CASLTDRGYYGYTF

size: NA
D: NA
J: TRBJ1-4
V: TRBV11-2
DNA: TGTGCCAGCAGCCAAAGGGGGGAAAAACTGTTTTTT
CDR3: CASSQRGEKLFF

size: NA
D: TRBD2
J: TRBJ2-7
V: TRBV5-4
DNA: TGTGCCAGCAGCTTGCTAGCGGGGTCCTGGGAGCAGTACTTC
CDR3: CASSLLAGSWEQYF

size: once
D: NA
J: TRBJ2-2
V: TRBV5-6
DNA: TGTGCCAGCAGCTACGGGACCGGGGAGCTGTTTTTT
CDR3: CASSYGTGELFF

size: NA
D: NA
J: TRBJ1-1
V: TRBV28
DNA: TGTGCCAGCAGTTTAGGACAGTTGAACACTGAAGCTTTCTTT
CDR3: CASSLGQLNTEAFF

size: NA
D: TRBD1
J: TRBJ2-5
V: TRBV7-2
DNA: TGTGCCAGCAGCGCCGGGACAGGCCAAGAGACCCAGTACTTC
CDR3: CASSAGTGQETQYF

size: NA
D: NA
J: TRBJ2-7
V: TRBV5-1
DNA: TGCGCCAGCACAGACCCACAGGGGGGGAAATACGAGCAGTACTTC
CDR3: CASTDPQGGKYEQYF

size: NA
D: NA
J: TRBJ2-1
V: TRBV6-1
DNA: TGTGCCAGCAGTAGCCGGGACATGGGGAACTTTGAGCAGTTCTTC
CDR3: CASSSRDMGNFEQFF

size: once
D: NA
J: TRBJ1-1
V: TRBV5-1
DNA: TGCGCCAGCAGCTTGGTTGGGGGGAACACTGAAGCTTTCTTT
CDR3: CASSLVGGNTEAFF

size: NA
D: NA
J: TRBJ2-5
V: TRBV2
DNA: TGTGCCAGCAGTGTGGACGTAGAGACCCAGTACTTC
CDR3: CASSVDVETQYF

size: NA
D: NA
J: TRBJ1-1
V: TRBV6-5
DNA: TGTGCCAGCAGTTACTTAAATTGGGGGGAGAACACTGAAGCTTTCTTT
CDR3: CASSYLNWGENTEAFF

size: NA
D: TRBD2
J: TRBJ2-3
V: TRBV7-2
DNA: TGTGCCAGCAGCTTGGTTGGCGGGAGTAGTACAGATACGCAGTATTTT
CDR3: CASSLVGGSSTDTQYF

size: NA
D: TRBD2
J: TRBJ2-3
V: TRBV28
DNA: TGTGCCAGCAGCCCTAGCGGGAGGGGGACAGATACGCAGTATTTT
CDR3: CASSPSGRGTDTQYF

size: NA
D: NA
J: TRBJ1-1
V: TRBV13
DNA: TGTGCCAGCAGCTTAAAGGAGGGGGGACGGATAAACACTGAAGCTTTCTTT
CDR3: CASSLKEGGRINTEAFF

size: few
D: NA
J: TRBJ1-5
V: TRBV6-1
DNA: TGTGCCAGCAGTGAACAGAATAGCAATCAGCCCCAGCATTTT
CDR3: CASSEQNSNQPQHF

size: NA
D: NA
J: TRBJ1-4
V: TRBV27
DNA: TGTGCCAGCAGGCCGGGCCGAGGCCTTAATGAAAAACTGTTTTTT
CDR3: CASRPGRGLNEKLFF

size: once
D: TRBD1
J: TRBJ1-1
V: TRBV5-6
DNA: TGTGCCAGCAGCTGGGGGCTCCCGGGACAGGGGAACACTGAAGCTTTCTTT
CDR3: CASSWGLPGQGNTEAFF

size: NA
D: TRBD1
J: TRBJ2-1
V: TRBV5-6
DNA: TGTGCCAGCAGCCGAAGACAGGGGGCGTGGGATGAGCAGTTCTTC
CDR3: CASSRRQGAWDEQFF

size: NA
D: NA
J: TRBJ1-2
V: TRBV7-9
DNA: TGTGCCAGCAGCTTATCTTCGGGGGTAGGAAAGTATGGCTACACCTTC
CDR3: CASSLSSGVGKYGYTF

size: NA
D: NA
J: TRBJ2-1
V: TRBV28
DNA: TGTGCCACCAACAGGGCCGGGGCGCCTAATGAGCAGTTCTTC
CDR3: CATNRAGAPNEQFF

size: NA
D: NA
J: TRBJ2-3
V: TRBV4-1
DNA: TGCGCCAGCAAAGTATCCAGAAACACAGATACGCAGTATTTT
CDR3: CASKVSRNTDTQYF

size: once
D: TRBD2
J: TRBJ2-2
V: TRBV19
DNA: TGTGCCACCCGACTAGCGGGTGGTGGTAACACCGGGGAGCTGTTTTTT
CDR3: CATRLAGGGNTGELFF

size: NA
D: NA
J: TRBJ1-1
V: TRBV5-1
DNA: TGTGCCAGCAGCTCCGTCCCGGGGACCACTGAAGCTTTCTTT
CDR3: CASSSVPGTTEAFF

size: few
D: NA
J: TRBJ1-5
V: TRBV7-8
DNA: TGTGCCAGCAGCTTCGACGTGAGGGTAAATGAGCCCCAGCATTTT
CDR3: CASSFDVRVNEPQHF

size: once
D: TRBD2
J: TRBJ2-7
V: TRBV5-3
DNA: TGTGCCAGAAGCACCCCTAGCGGAGTAACCTACTACGAGCAGTACTTC
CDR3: CARSTPSGVTYYEQYF

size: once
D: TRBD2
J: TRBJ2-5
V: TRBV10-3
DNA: TGTGCCATCAGCCCCGGGACTAGGTTAAAAGAGACCCAGTACTTC
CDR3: CAISPGTRLKETQYF

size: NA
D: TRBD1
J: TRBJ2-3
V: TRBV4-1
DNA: TGCGCCAGCAGCCTTTATGGCTCAGGGGGCGCAAAGTATGAAGATACGCAGTATTTT
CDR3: CASSLYGSGGAKYEDTQYF

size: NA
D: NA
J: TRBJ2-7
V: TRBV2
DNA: TGTGCCAGCACCCCAGAATTAGGACAGTCCTACGAGCAGTACTTC
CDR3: CASTPELGQSYEQYF

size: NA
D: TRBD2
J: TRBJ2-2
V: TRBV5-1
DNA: TGCGCCAGCAGCTTGGTAGCGGGAAGTGTAACCGGGGAGCTGTTTTTT
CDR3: CASSLVAGSVTGELFF

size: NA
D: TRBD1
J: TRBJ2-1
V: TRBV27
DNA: TGTGCCACCGTAAAGGGACAGGGATACAATGAGCAGTTCTTC
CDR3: CATVKGQGYNEQFF